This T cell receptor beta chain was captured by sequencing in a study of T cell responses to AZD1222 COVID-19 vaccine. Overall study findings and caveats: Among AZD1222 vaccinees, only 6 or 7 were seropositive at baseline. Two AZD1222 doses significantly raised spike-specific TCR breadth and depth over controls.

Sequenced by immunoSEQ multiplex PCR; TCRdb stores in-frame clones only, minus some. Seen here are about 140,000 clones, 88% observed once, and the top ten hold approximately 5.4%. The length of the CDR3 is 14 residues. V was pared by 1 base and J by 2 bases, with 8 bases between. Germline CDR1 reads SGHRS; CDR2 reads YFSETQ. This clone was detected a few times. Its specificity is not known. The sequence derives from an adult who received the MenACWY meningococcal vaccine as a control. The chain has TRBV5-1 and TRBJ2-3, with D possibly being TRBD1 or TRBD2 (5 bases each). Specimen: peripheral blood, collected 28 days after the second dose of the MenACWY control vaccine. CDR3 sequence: CASSLLGTTDTQYF. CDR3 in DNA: TGCGCCAGCAGCTTGCTGGGGACCACAGATACGCAGTATTTT. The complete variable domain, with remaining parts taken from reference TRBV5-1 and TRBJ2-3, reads KAGVTQTPRYLIKTRGQQVTLSCSPISGHRSVSWYQQTPGQGLQFLFEYFSETQRNKGNFPGRFSGRQFSNSRSEMNVSTLELGDSALYLCASSLLGTTDTQYFGPGTRLTVL.